Detailed here is one T cell receptor (beta chain). The entry originates in a study of blood T cell repertoires in COVID-19. Background on the study: PBMCs, B-cell-depleted T cells, or T cells were the source of the cDNA or gDNA that made up the material.

V was clipped by 2 bases and J by 4 bases; unmatched bases: 7. This CDR3 region has 15 residues. Germline CDR1 SGHRS, CDR2 YFSETQ. How the authors handled the data: Reference gene primer amplification gave nucleated cell count estimates. Profiled with immunoSEQ multiplex PCR; TCRdb holds only in-frame clones, not every one. The D gene and trimming were derived from the DNA, and the V and J assignments and clone size from that table. The table lists some 260,000 clones, nearly 90% of them singletons. This chain joins TRBV5-1 and TRBJ2-7, with 9 bases lining up with TRBD1. Sequencing was performed on peripheral blood. The source of this sequence is a human donor in a cohort sampled during active COVID-19. CDR3 in DNA: TGCGCCAGCAGCTTATCCGGGACAGGGCTGTACGAGCAGTACTTC. It codes for CASSLSGTGLYEQYF.